The 8 T cell receptor beta chains reported below all come from one sample, sequenced in a study of cytomegalovirus exposure and HLA in healthy donors. Use of 60 Vbeta and 13 Jbeta primers characterized the PCR. Here immunoSEQ multiplex PCR was the method, and the copy in TCRdb shows in-frame clones only, minus some. The data show 190,000 or so clones, 79% seen once. The sample was PBMCs. The receptor source for this set is a girl aged 10 to 17 in good health and CMV-seropositive.

This chain uses TRBV10-3 with TRBJ1-3; no firm D call. V lost 4 bases and J lost 7, with 5 bases in between. CDR1 is ENHRY, CDR2 SYGVKD, per germline. CDR3 length equals 11 residues. The CDR3 DNA sequence: TGTGCCATCAGTGTTGGCAACACCATATATTTT. The encoded protein is CAISVGNTIYF.

The chain uses TRBV19 and TRBJ1-2, with 7 positions matching TRBD1. CDR3 length: 13 residues. Germline CDR1 LNHDA, CDR2 SQIVND (reference sequence). V shed 3 bases and J 3 bases; nucleotides not matched to a gene: 1. This CDR3 reads CASSITGDYGYTF. CDR3 bases: TGTGCCAGTAGTATTACAGGGGACTATGGCTACACCTTC.

This chain links TRBV4-1 with TRBJ2-5, with TRBD2 matching 13 bases. With 3 bases clipped from V and 5 bases from J, the junction kept 9 bases outside the gene matches. The CDR3 has 17 residues. CDR1 is MGHRA, CDR2 YSYEKL, per germline. CDR3 sequence (DNA): TGCGCCAGCAGCCAGACCCTACTAGCGGGGGGGAGGGAGACCCAGTACTTC. Its protein is CASSQTLLAGGRETQYF.

V is TRBV7-9 and J is TRBJ1-3; TRBD1 matches at 8 bases. V shed 5 bases and J 4 bases; nucleotides not matched to a gene: 13. This CDR3 is 17 amino acids long. Looked up from germline, CDR1 is SEHNR and CDR2 is FQNEAQ (reference sequence). The CDR3 DNA reads TGTGCCAGCAGCCTGCGGTTATCAGGGGGCGAAGGAAACACCATATATTTT. Translating gives CASSLRLSGGEGNTIYF.

This clone is a singleton in its sample. The J gene is TRBJ2-1, the V gene TRBV19; the match to TRBD2 covers 11 bases. Unmatched junction bases numbered 9, after V lost 4 bases and J lost 4 bases. The CDR3 totals 17 residues. Looked up from germline, CDR1 is LNHDA and CDR2 is SQIVND (reference sequence). The CDR3 spells CASSRLSSGGPYNEQFF. Written as DNA, the CDR3 is TGTGCCAGTAGTAGGTTGTCTAGCGGGGGGCCGTACAATGAGCAGTTCTTC.

The rearrangement links TRBV11-2 to TRBJ2-1; 10 bases agree with TRBD1. Trimming cost V 1 base and J 8 bases; bases outside gene matches: 2. The CDR3 loop spans 14 amino acids. Germline V gene lookup returns CDR1 SGHAT and CDR2 FQNNGV. The CDR3 DNA sequence: TGTGCCAGCAGCTTAGGACAGGGGGCGCATGAGCAGTTCTTC. Its translation is CASSLGQGAHEQFF.

V usage is TRBV10-2 and J usage is TRBJ1-1; D is ambiguous. CDR3 size: 14 residues. With 0 bases removed from V and 0 bases from J, the gap between germline ends came to 5 bases. Germline CDR1 reads WSHSY; CDR2 reads SAAADI. The CDR3 nucleotides read TGCGCCAGCAGTGAGTCAATCATGAACACTGAAGCTTTCTTT. This encodes CASSESIMNTEAFF.

This chain uses TRBV9 with TRBJ1-1; no firm D call. V lost 3 bases and J 0 bases, leaving 6 bases between the germline ends. CDR3 size: 13 residues. The V gene's germline CDR1 is SGDLS and CDR2 YYNGEE. CDR3 sequence: CASSAEMNTEAFF. CDR3 nucleotide sequence: TGTGCCAGCAGCGCTGAGATGAACACTGAAGCTTTCTTT.